In its sample, the clone carrying this T cell receptor beta chain was seen once. Germline-derived CDR1 and CDR2 are LNHDA and SQIVND (reference sequence). Trimming cost V 2 bases and J 3 bases, with 16 bases left between them. This CDR3 is built from 17 residues. The data were taken from a study of control samples from healthy donors and cancer patients. Repertoires were generated with immunoSEQ multiplex PCR, while TCRdb's copy carries only in-frame clones and drops some. The table shows 170,000 or so clones, with approximately 92% occurring only once. The chain is built from TRBV19 and TRBJ1-4, with D possibly matching TRBD1 (5 bases). The sequenced sample consisted of blood. The clonotype originates from a man aged 25-45 years in good health. The CDR3 coding sequence is TGTGCCAGTAGTATACGGGATCCGGCGGGGGCTAATGAAAAACTGTTTTTT. Protein product: CASSIRDPAGANEKLFF.